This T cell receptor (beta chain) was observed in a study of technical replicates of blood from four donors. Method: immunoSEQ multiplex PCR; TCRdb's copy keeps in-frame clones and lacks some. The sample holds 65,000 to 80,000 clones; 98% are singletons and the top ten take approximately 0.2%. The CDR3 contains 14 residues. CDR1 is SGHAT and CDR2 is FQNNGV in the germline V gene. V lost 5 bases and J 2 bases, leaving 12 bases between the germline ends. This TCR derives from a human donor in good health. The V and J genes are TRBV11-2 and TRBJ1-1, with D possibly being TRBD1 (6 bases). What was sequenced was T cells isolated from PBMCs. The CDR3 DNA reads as TGTGCCAGCAGCCAATTCAGGGGTAACACTGAAGCTTTCTTT. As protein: CASSQFRGNTEAFF.